The 22 T cell receptor beta chains in this list originate from one sample, sequenced in a study of Graves' ophthalmopathy and Graves' hyperthyroidism. Scientists amplified the TCR beta CDR3 regions from RNA transcripts. Amplification began with first-round RT-PCR using HTBI primers, then second-round multiplex PCR was performed. From the multiplex PCR reads, TCRdb called clonotypes with MiXCR, one entry per CDR3 protein. This table has about 740,000 distinct CDR3 sequences, approximately 40% appearing once. Sequenced material: peripheral blood. These receptor sequences come from an adult man with Graves' ophthalmopathy.

J is TRBJ2-2 and V is TRBV20-1, with a possible D match to TRBD2 (5 bases). CDR3 size: 13 residues. Germline V lookup: CDR1 DFQATT, CDR2 SNEGSKA (reference sequence). V lost 3 bases and J 6 bases, leaving 11 bases between the germline ends. In DNA form, the CDR3 reads TGCAGTGCTAGCCCTTCGGGGTCCGGGGAGCTGTTTTTT. Amino acid sequence: CSASPSGSGELFF.

The gene calls are TRBV10-3 and TRBJ2-5; TRBD2 agrees at 7 bases. CDR1 ENHRY and CDR2 SYGVKD come from the germline V gene. This CDR3 has 14 amino acids. V dropped 10 bases and J dropped 0; count of bases not matched to a gene: 8. CDR3 residues: CATQAGLNQETQYF. For the CDR3, the DNA is TGTGCCACCCAAGCGGGGTTAAACCAAGAGACCCAGTACTTC.

This rearrangement joins TRBV25-1 to TRBJ1-6; 7 nucleotides line up with TRBD1. J gave up 6 bases and V 11 bases, and 7 bases lay outside the gene matches. Germline lookup yields CDR1 MGHDK and CDR2 SYGVNS. CDR3 length equals 13 residues. The CDR3 sequence is CAWAGTANSPLHF. For the CDR3, the DNA is TGTGCCTGGGCCGGGACAGCTAATTCACCCCTCCACTTT.

This clonotype appeared a few times. The chain has TRBV2 and TRBJ1-1, with 9 bases fitting TRBD1. The germline V gene encodes CDR1 SNHLY and CDR2 FYNNEI. Losses at the gene ends were 5 bases for V and 0 bases for J; bases not matched to a gene: 13. The CDR3 runs 18 residues. In nucleotides, the CDR3 is TGTGCCAGCAGTTACTCAGCTCGGGACAGGGCCCTGAACACTGAAGCTTTCTTT. This codes for CASSYSARDRALNTEAFF.

The chain couples TRBV20-1 to TRBJ2-7; a weak D match, TRBD1 (6 bases). This CDR3 is built from 15 residues. V was pared by 0 bases and J by 0 bases, with 12 bases between. Germline V CDR1 and CDR2: DFQATT, SNEGSKA (reference sequence). The CDR3 nucleotides read TGCAGTGCTAGAGATCCCCAGGGGAGCTCCTACGAGCAGTACTTC. The encoded protein is CSARDPQGSSYEQYF.

Here the CDR3 reads CASSLEPNRDTEAFF. CDR3 bases: TGCGCCAGCAGCTTGGAACCAAACAGGGACACTGAAGCTTTCTTT. The chain uses TRBV5-1 and TRBJ1-1, with D possibly matching TRBD1 (6 bases). The ends were cut back, 0 bases at V and 3 bases at J, with 12 bases in the middle. Germline V gives CDR1 SGHRS, CDR2 YFSETQ. This CDR3 spans 15 amino acids. The whole variable domain, filled in from reference TRBV5-1 and TRBJ1-1, reads KAGVTQTPRYLIKTRGQQVTLSCSPISGHRSVSWYQQTPGQGLQFLFEYFSETQRNKGNFPGRFSGRQFSNSRSEMNVSTLELGDSALYLCASSLEPNRDTEAFFGQGTRLTVV.

Remarks on this clonotype: A junction boundary mismatches the germline segment, possibly from a read error. This chain connects TRBV4-1 to TRBJ2-7; 8 bases match TRBD1. The CDR3 runs 16 residues. Germline CDR1 reads MGHRA; CDR2 reads YSYEKL. CDR3 region: CASSQGAGQGSFEQYF. The CDR3 nucleotides are TGCGCCAGCAGCCAGGGGGCCGGACAGGGTTCCTTCGAGCAGTACTTC.

This rearrangement joins TRBV20-1 to TRBJ2-7; TRBD2 matches at 11 bases. The V gene end was trimmed by 6 bases and the J gene end by 0 bases; junction bases not matched to a gene: 13. Germline lookup yields CDR1 DFQATT and CDR2 SNEGSKA (reference sequence). The CDR3 consists of 17 residues. Written as DNA, the CDR3 is TGCAGTGCCTATCTAGCGGGGGGTCCCATTTACTCCTACGAGCAGTACTTC. Its translation is CSAYLAGGPIYSYEQYF.

The chain employs TRBV27 and TRBJ2-5; 7 nucleotides line up with TRBD1. The trim removed 2 bases at V and 3 bases at J, leaving 6 bases unmatched. The CDR3 contains 15 residues. Germline loops: CDR1 MNHEY, CDR2 SMNVEV (reference sequence). CDR3 amino acids: CASSLRGQYKETQYF. CDR3 bases: TGTGCCAGCAGTTTACGGGGACAGTACAAAGAGACCCAGTACTTC.

This clonotype has only a few counts. Here the CDR3 DNA reads TGTGCCAGCAGCTCGTCCGACGGCTCCTACGAGCAGTACTTC. It yields the protein CASSSSDGSYEQYF. V usage is TRBV7-9 and J usage is TRBJ2-7, with unresolved D. V lost 4 bases, J lost 0 bases, and 10 bases lay in between. CDR1 is SEHNR, CDR2 FQNEAQ, per germline (reference sequence). There are 14 residues in the CDR3.

V gene TRBV20-1 combines with J gene TRBJ2-5; D possibly corresponds to TRBD1 (6 bases). V was clipped by 6 bases and J by 5 bases, with 13 bases between them. There are 12 residues in the CDR3. The V gene's germline CDR1 is DFQATT and CDR2 SNEGSKA (reference sequence). The CDR3 sequence is CSATGLRETQYF. CDR3 DNA: TGCAGTGCCACAGGGCTCCGGGAGACCCAGTACTTC.

The chain combines TRBV7-6 with TRBJ2-5, with 8 bases matching TRBD1. This CDR3 contains 14 residues. The germline V gene has CDR1 SGHVS and CDR2 FNYEAQ. V lost 6 bases and J lost 4; bases outside the gene matches: 7. CDR3 bases: TGTGCCAGCAGTTCTCCTGACAGGGGAGAGACCCAGTACTTC. Its translation: CASSSPDRGETQYF.

As for this clonotype: The junction does not match germline at one end; this may be a read error. The chain has TRBV10-1 and TRBJ1-1; 8 bases are shared with TRBD1. Looked up from germline, CDR1 is WNHNN and CDR2 is SYGVQD (reference sequence). This CDR3 region has 16 residues. Here the CDR3 reads CASSYSAGQGRAEAFF. CDR3 DNA sequence: TGTGCCAGCAGTTACTCCGCAGGACAGGGAAGGGCTGAAGCTTTCTTT.

This clonotype showed up many times. In nucleotides, the CDR3 is TGTGCCACCAGCAGGTCGGCCGATCAGCCCCAGCATTTT. Its protein is CATSRSADQPQHF. The chain couples TRBV15 to TRBJ1-5; the D is unclear. Germline lookup yields CDR1 LNHNV and CDR2 YYDKDF (reference sequence). The length of the CDR3 is 13 residues. Trimming took 3 bases from V and 5 from J, leaving 8 bases between them.

This clonotype appeared many times. This chain links TRBV29-1 with TRBJ2-7; D uncertain. The germline gives CDR1 SQVTM, CDR2 ANQGSEA. Trimming took 4 bases from V and 4 from J, leaving 17 bases between them. The CDR3 covers 14 residues. The CDR3, as DNA: TGCAGCGTTGGATTGATACAGCCCGAATACGAGCAGTACTTC. Protein: CSVGLIQPEYEQYF.

This chain joins TRBV9 and TRBJ1-2; TRBD1 agrees at 7 bases. The trim removed 0 bases at V and 8 bases at J, leaving 7 bases unmatched. Germline loops: CDR1 SGDLS, CDR2 YYNGEE. The CDR3 sequence is 14 residues long. Written as DNA, the CDR3 is TGTGCCAGCAGCGTAGCTCCCGGGACAGAAGGCTACACCTTC. Translating gives CASSVAPGTEGYTF.

This chain links TRBV7-9 with TRBJ2-7, with 9 bases that match TRBD1. The CDR3 has 14 amino acids. The ends lost 8 bases at V and 3 bases at J; junction bases unmatched: 8. Germline V gene data show CDR1 as SEHNR and CDR2 as FQNEAQ (reference sequence). The CDR3 DNA sequence: TGTGCCAGCTCACAACGACAGGGGGACTACGAGCAGTACTTC. Residues: CASSQRQGDYEQYF.

In its sample, this clonotype was seen once. The rearrangement uses TRBV29-1 and TRBJ2-5; maybe TRBD1 (5 bases). CDR3 length: 14 amino acids. Trimming pared 6 bases from V and 5 bases from J, leaving 19 bases between. Germline loops: CDR1 SQVTM, CDR2 ANQGSEA. CDR3 in amino acids: CSVDTSGAYETQYF. CDR3 bases: TGCAGCGTGGACACTTCTGGGGCCTACGAGACCCAGTACTTC.

The chain recombines TRBV29-1 with TRBJ1-4; 7 bases agree with TRBD1. CDR3 length: 15 amino acids. V gave up 0 bases and J gave up 1 base; unmatched junction bases: 2. Germline V gene lookup returns CDR1 SQVTM and CDR2 ANQGSEA. CDR3 bases: TGCAGCGTTGAAGATCGGGACAGAACTAATGAAAAACTGTTTTTT. Its protein is CSVEDRDRTNEKLFF.

This clonotype was counted only a few times. V gene TRBV7-2 combines with J gene TRBJ2-5, with D possibly TRBD2 on 5 matching bases. Trimming took 6 bases from V and 2 from J, leaving 10 bases between them. Looked up from germline, CDR1 is SGHTA and CDR2 is FQGNSA. The CDR3 sequence is 13 residues long. In DNA, the CDR3 is TGTGCCAGCAGAAAACTAGTTCAAGAGACCCAGTACTTC. Amino acid sequence: CASRKLVQETQYF.

This clonotype was counted a few times. The V gene is TRBV20-1, the J gene TRBJ1-3; D possibly corresponds to TRBD1 (5 bases). With 3 bases removed from V and 3 bases from J, the gap between germline ends came to 18 bases. In germline, CDR1 is DFQATT, CDR2 SNEGSKA (reference sequence). The CDR3 spans 16 residues. The DNA of the CDR3 is TGCAGTGCTAGGGGGGGAGTAGCGCACGGTGGAAACACCATATATTTT. Translated, it gives CSARGGVAHGGNTIYF.

The chain joins TRBV19 to TRBJ1-5, with no clear D. The V gene's germline CDR1 is LNHDA and CDR2 SQIVND (reference sequence). CDR3 length: 16 residues. The V end was cut by 7 bases, the J end by 0 bases, with 16 bases between. The CDR3 protein is CASISAGVYSNQPQHF. The CDR3 nucleotides read TGTGCCAGTATATCGGCAGGAGTATATAGCAATCAGCCCCAGCATTTT.